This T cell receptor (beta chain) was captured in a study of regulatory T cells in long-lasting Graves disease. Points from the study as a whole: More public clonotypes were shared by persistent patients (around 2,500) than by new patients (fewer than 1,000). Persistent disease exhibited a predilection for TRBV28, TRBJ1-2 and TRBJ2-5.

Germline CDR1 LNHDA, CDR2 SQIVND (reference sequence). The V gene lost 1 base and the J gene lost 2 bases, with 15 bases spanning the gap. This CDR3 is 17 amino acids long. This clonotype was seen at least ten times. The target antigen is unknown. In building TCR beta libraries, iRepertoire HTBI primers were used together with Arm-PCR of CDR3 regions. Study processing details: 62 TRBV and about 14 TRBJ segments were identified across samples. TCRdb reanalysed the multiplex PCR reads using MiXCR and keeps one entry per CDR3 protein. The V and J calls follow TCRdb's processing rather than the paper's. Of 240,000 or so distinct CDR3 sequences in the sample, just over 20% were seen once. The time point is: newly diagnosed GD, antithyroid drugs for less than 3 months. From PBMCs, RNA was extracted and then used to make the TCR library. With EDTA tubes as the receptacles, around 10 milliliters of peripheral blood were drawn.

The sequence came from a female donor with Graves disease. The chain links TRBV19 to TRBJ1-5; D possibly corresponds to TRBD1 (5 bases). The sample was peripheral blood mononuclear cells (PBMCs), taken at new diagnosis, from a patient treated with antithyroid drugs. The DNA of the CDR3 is TGTGCCAGTAGTATAGGGGGGTCGAAAGCCGGCAATCAGCCCCAGCATTTT. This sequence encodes CASSIGGSKAGNQPQHF.